These 23 T cell receptor beta chains came from one sample sequenced in a study of blood T cell repertoires in COVID-19 (dated by TCRdb to 2018 to 2020). The library came from the immunoSEQ multiplex PCR assay. TCRdb took this table from immuneACCESS and kept in-frame rearrangements with V and J called. Such tables lack part of the clones; where checked against another copy, unresolved V genes explain under half of the gap, and the rest is unexplained. This sample lists some 200,000 clones; around four fifths were detected once. About 0.91% of the sample rests with the top ten. The material sequenced was peripheral blood. The origin of the receptors is a man aged 55-75 years with COVID-19, enrolled during active disease.

This clone was observed a single time. V gene TRBV29-1 combines with J gene TRBJ1-5, with D unresolved. The V end was cut by 5 bases, the J end by 5 bases, with 13 bases between. Germline CDR1 SQVTM, CDR2 ANQGSEA. CDR3 length: 13 amino acids. The CDR3 sequence is CSVLGGHDQPQHF. DNA for the CDR3: TGCAGCGTTTTAGGAGGGCATGATCAGCCCCAGCATTTT.

This chain joins TRBV29-1 and TRBJ1-1; D might be TRBD1 (5 bases). The CDR3 extends over 13 amino acids. CDR1 and CDR2 from the germline V gene are SQVTM and ANQGSEA. V dropped 6 bases and J dropped 3 bases, with 14 bases sitting between them. CDR3 protein: CSVRAPQDTEAFF. DNA for the CDR3: TGCAGCGTCCGGGCTCCACAGGACACTGAAGCTTTCTTT.

The chain links TRBV5-1 to TRBJ2-5; 7 positions agree with TRBD2. The germline V gene encodes CDR1 SGHRS and CDR2 YFSETQ. V was clipped by 0 bases and J by 10 bases; unmatched bases: 6. This CDR3 comprises 13 residues. The DNA of the CDR3 is TGCGCCAGCAGCTTGGAGGCGGGAGCAGGCCAGTACTTC. Its translation: CASSLEAGAGQYF.

In this sample, this clone turned up a few times. The chain links TRBV6-5 to TRBJ1-3; D might be TRBD1 (5 bases). The CDR3 runs to 16 residues. Germline V gives CDR1 MNHEY, CDR2 SVGAGI. With 0 bases removed from V and 4 bases from J, the gap between germline ends came to 13 bases. The CDR3 nucleotides are TGTGCCAGCAGTTACTCGTACCCAGGGAACGGAAACACCATATATTTT. This codes for CASSYSYPGNGNTIYF.

The chain is built from TRBV12-3 or TRBV12-4 and TRBJ2-3, with a possible D match to TRBD1 (5 bases). CDR3 length: 13 residues. Trimming took off 1 base at V and 6 bases at J, with 8 bases between the two ends. The CDR3 nucleotides read TGTGCCAGCAGTTTAGGGGGCAGGGATACGCAGTATTTT. Amino acid sequence: CASSLGGRDTQYF.

This chain uses TRBV12-3 or TRBV12-4 with TRBJ1-2, with D possibly matching TRBD1 (6 bases). V lost 3 bases and J 6 bases, leaving 8 bases between the germline ends. CDR3 size: 12 residues. In DNA, the CDR3 is TGTGCCAGCAGTTTCAGGGGTAATGGCTACACCTTC. Residues: CASSFRGNGYTF.

DNA for the CDR3: TGTGCCAGCAGCTTACAGGGAGGCACTGGAAACACCATATATTTT. This sequence encodes CASSLQGGTGNTIYF. The chain is built from TRBV11-2 and TRBJ1-3; maybe TRBD1 (5 bases). V gave up 2 bases and J gave up 2 bases, with 10 bases separating them. The V gene's germline CDR1 is SGHAT and CDR2 FQNNGV. The CDR3 covers 15 residues.

This CDR3 reads CASSLVQGAVRVNTEAFF. In nucleotides, the CDR3 is TGTGCCAGCAGCTTGGTTCAGGGGGCGGTCCGGGTGAACACTGAAGCTTTCTTT. The chain has TRBV5-4 and TRBJ1-1; 8 positions agree with TRBD1. V was pared by 0 bases and J by 0 bases, with 10 bases of the junction left unmatched. CDR1 and CDR2 (germline): SGHNT, YYREEE (reference sequence). The CDR3 runs to 18 residues.

The V and J genes are TRBV5-4 and TRBJ2-7; 7 nucleotides match TRBD2. Germline CDR1 SGHNT, CDR2 YYREEE (reference sequence). The CDR3 sequence is 14 residues long. The junction had 7 bases not matched to a gene; V was cut back by 3 bases and J by 4 bases. The CDR3 sequence: CASSYRDYAYEQYF. The CDR3 region has the DNA TGTGCCAGCAGCTACCGGGACTACGCTTACGAGCAGTACTTC.

Regarding this clone: Within the sample, other DNA sequences also encode this same CDR3. The rearrangement uses TRBV5-1 and TRBJ1-6; 8 positions agree with TRBD1. Germline loops: CDR1 SGHRS, CDR2 YFSETQ. This CDR3 is built from 14 residues. After removal of 4 bases from V and 9 bases from J, the junction contained 6 bases not matched to a gene. The CDR3 DNA sequence: TGCGCCAGCAGCCTAGGACAGGGAGGTTCACCCCTCCACTTT. This translates into CASSLGQGGSPLHF.

This clone was picked up one time. V gene TRBV12-3 or TRBV12-4 combines with J gene TRBJ1-4; D is unresolved. The CDR3 is made up of 13 amino acids. Trimming shortened V by 5 bases and J by 8 bases, and 12 bases separated the two germline ends. CDR3 loop: CASSIRAGEKLFF. CDR3 nucleotide sequence: TGTGCCAGCAGTATCCGGGCGGGAGAAAAACTGTTTTTT.

The rearrangement joins TRBV28 to TRBJ1-3; 9 bases are shared with TRBD1. Losses at the gene ends were 3 bases for V and 2 bases for J; bases not matched to a gene: 2. This CDR3 region has 15 residues. Germline-derived CDR1 and CDR2 are MDHEN and SYDVKM. Written as DNA, the CDR3 is TGTGCCAGCAGTTTCAGGACAGGGGCTGGAAACACCATATATTTT. Protein: CASSFRTGAGNTIYF.

CDR3 bases: TGCGCCAGCAGCTGGAGGCCCGGGGAAGGCTACACCTTC. Amino acids: CASSWRPGEGYTF. The rearrangement links TRBV5-1 to TRBJ1-2; D uncertain. This CDR3 is built from 13 residues. V was clipped by 3 bases and J by 8 bases, with 14 bases between them. Germline CDR1 is SGHRS and CDR2 is YFSETQ.

The CDR3 region is CASSPLQGAGTNEKLFF. Written as DNA, the CDR3 is TGTGCCAGCAGCCCCTTACAGGGGGCGGGCACTAATGAAAAACTGTTTTTT. This chain links TRBV7-9 with TRBJ1-4; 9 nucleotides align to TRBD1. CDR1 is SEHNR and CDR2 is FQNEAQ in the germline V gene (reference sequence). The CDR3 has 17 residues. The ends lost 5 bases at V and 2 bases at J; junction bases unmatched: 9.

This clone was counted between two and nine times. This chain joins TRBV5-6 and TRBJ1-1; perhaps TRBD1 as D (6 bases). Trimming removed 0 bases from V and 5 bases from J, with 14 bases in between. The CDR3 is 15 amino acids. The germline CDR1 and CDR2 sequences are SGHDT and YYEEEE. The CDR3 loop reads CASSLGFGGQTEAFF. The CDR3 bases are TGTGCCAGCAGCTTGGGTTTCGGGGGGCAAACTGAAGCTTTCTTT.

This chain connects TRBV10-3 to TRBJ2-6; maybe TRBD2 (6 bases). Germline CDR1 and CDR2: ENHRY and SYGVKD. The V end lost 10 bases, the J end lost 4 bases, and 17 bases lay between the germline ends. This CDR3 comprises 15 residues. The CDR3 reads CATRDSSGGANVLTF. The CDR3, as DNA: TGTGCCACCCGGGACTCCTCCGGAGGGGCCAACGTCCTGACTTTC.

V and J are TRBV18 and TRBJ1-1; D may be TRBD1 (6 bases). The CDR3 covers 15 residues. V lost 6 bases to trimming and J lost 1 base, with 15 bases between them. The germline V gene encodes CDR1 KGHSH and CDR2 LQKENI. CDR3 loop: CASSSTTGSNTEAFF. The CDR3 coding sequence is TGTGCCAGCTCCTCGACGACAGGTTCGAACACTGAAGCTTTCTTT.

This chain uses TRBV7-2 with TRBJ1-1; 7 bases map to TRBD1. Germline V CDR1 and CDR2: SGHTA, FQGNSA. This CDR3 is 14 amino acids long. V dropped 5 bases and J dropped 4; count of bases not matched to a gene: 7. The CDR3 DNA reads TGTGCCAGCAGCCCCAACAGGGGAGGCACTGAAGCTTTCTTT. Residues: CASSPNRGGTEAFF.

The rearrangement links TRBV7-2 to TRBJ1-2; 8 bases match TRBD1. The ends lost 6 bases at V and 5 bases at J; junction bases unmatched: 11. The CDR3 contains 15 residues. Germline V gives CDR1 SGHTA, CDR2 FQGNSA. Here the CDR3 DNA reads TGTGCCAGCAGTCCATGGACAGGGCAGCCTTATGGCTACACCTTC. It is translated as CASSPWTGQPYGYTF.

This clone was seen a few times. V is TRBV7-9 and J is TRBJ1-1; D unclear. V was shortened by 5 bases and J by 3 bases, with 7 bases between the two germline ends. The germline V gene has CDR1 SEHNR and CDR2 FQNEAQ (reference sequence). This CDR3 region has 12 residues. CDR3 DNA sequence: TGTGCCAGCAGCCAAATTTACACTGAAGCTTTCTTT. Its translation is CASSQIYTEAFF.

CDR3 DNA: TGTGCCAGCAGCTTAGAGGGTGGGACTCTCCATTCACCCCTCCACTTT. It is translated as CASSLEGGTLHSPLHF. The chain couples TRBV11-2 to TRBJ1-6; weak D call: TRBD1 (5 bases). CDR3 length: 16 amino acids. Trimming pared 0 bases from V and 8 bases from J, leaving 14 bases between. Germline V CDR1 and CDR2: SGHAT, FQNNGV.

The chain carries TRBV5-1 and TRBJ2-2; 8 nucleotides agree with TRBD1. J lost 3 bases, V lost 1 base, and 2 bases had no gene match. The CDR3 totals 15 residues. CDR1 and CDR2 from the germline V gene are SGHRS and YFSETQ. The DNA of the CDR3 is TGCGCCAGCAGCTTGTCAGGGGGCGACACCGGGGAGCTGTTTTTT. The encoded protein is CASSLSGGDTGELFF. Based on the CDR3 plus reference TRBV5-1 and TRBJ2-2, the full variable domain is KAGVTQTPRYLIKTRGQQVTLSCSPISGHRSVSWYQQTPGQGLQFLFEYFSETQRNKGNFPGRFSGRQFSNSRSEMNVSTLELGDSALYLCASSLSGGDTGELFFGEGSRLTVL.

The chain is built from TRBV7-6 and TRBJ2-7, with 10 bases that match TRBD1. The CDR3 runs 14 residues. Germline trimming cut 5 bases from V and 3 bases from J; bases unmatched to any gene: 4. Looked up from germline, CDR1 is SGHVS and CDR2 is FNYEAQ. The chain's CDR3 is CASSRDRGFYEQYF. In DNA, the CDR3 is TGTGCCAGCAGCAGGGACAGGGGCTTCTACGAGCAGTACTTC.